Each of the 11 T cell receptor beta chains below was sequenced from the same sample in a study of T cell responses to AZD1222 COVID-19 vaccine. Profiling relied on immunoSEQ multiplex PCR, and the TCRdb table lists in-frame clones only, not all of them. The sample records approximately 190,000 clones, over 80% being singletons. The sample consisted of peripheral blood, taken on day 0 of AZD1222 vaccination. The receptors were sampled from an adult in good health.

The V and J genes are TRBV19 and TRBJ1-5; no definite D call. Germline V gives CDR1 LNHDA, CDR2 SQIVND (reference sequence). Trimming removed 10 bases at V and 0 bases at J, with 16 bases between. The CDR3 is 15 residues long. CDR3 amino acids: CAIGPRSPSNQPQHF. In DNA form, the CDR3 reads TGTGCCATCGGGCCCCGCAGCCCTAGCAATCAGCCCCAGCATTTT.

V gene TRBV7-2 combines with J gene TRBJ2-3; D not certain. Germline CDR1 SGHTA, CDR2 FQGNSA. The V gene lost 0 bases and the J gene lost 4 bases, with 8 bases spanning the gap. The CDR3 is made up of 14 amino acids. The CDR3 DNA reads TGTGCCAGCAGCTTAGCTTATTTGTCAGATACGCAGTATTTT. Translated, it gives CASSLAYLSDTQYF.

The chain is built from TRBV5-5 and TRBJ1-1; D is unresolved. Between the trimmed V and J ends, which lost 0 bases and 1 base, there was a span of 4 bases. CDR3 length equals 13 residues. CDR1 is SGHKS, CDR2 YYEKEE, per germline (reference sequence). The CDR3 DNA sequence: TGTGCCAGCAGCTTGGCTTCGAACACTGAAGCTTTCTTT. This sequence encodes CASSLASNTEAFF.

The chain links TRBV18 to TRBJ1-6, with D possibly being TRBD1 (5 bases). The germline V gene has CDR1 KGHSH and CDR2 LQKENI. CDR3 length: 15 amino acids. V shed 3 bases and J shed 6 bases, with 12 bases lying between them. CDR3 in DNA: TGTGCCAGCTCACCCCGGGGGGTAACTAATTCACCCCTCCACTTT. This codes for CASSPRGVTNSPLHF.

V gene TRBV6-2 or TRBV6-3 combines with J gene TRBJ1-2; weak D call: TRBD1 (5 bases). There are 15 residues in the CDR3. Germline assignment: CDR1 MNHEY and CDR2 SVGEGT. Trimming cost V 6 bases and J 8 bases, with 22 bases left between them. The DNA of the CDR3 is TGTGCCAGCAGCGCGCCCGGGACTCTATTTCCCGGCTACACCTTC. Amino acids: CASSAPGTLFPGYTF.

This rearrangement joins TRBV18 to TRBJ2-5; D uncertain. The CDR3 length is 13 residues. V gave up 4 bases and J gave up 5 bases, with 11 bases separating them. CDR1 and CDR2 (germline): KGHSH, LQKENI. CDR3 sequence reads: CASSQGGRETQYF. DNA of the CDR3: TGTGCCAGCTCACAGGGCGGCCGGGAGACCCAGTACTTC.

The J gene is TRBJ1-1, the V gene TRBV3-1 (or the pseudogene TRBV3-2); D remains ambiguous. CDR3 size: 12 residues. V was shortened by 2 bases and J by 7 bases, with 8 bases between the two germline ends. The germline CDR1 and CDR2 sequences are LGHDT and YNNKEL (reference sequence). CDR3 sequence reads: CASSQRHLEAFF. For the CDR3, the DNA is TGTGCCAGCAGCCAAAGACACCTTGAAGCTTTCTTT.

The chain joins TRBV7-2 to TRBJ1-2, with TRBD1 identical over 7 bases. Germline values: CDR1 SGHTA, CDR2 FQGNSA. The CDR3 spans 14 residues. V lost 5 bases and J lost 3; bases outside the gene matches: 6. CDR3 residues: CASSPPGQHYGYTF. CDR3 DNA: TGTGCCAGCAGCCCACCGGGACAGCACTATGGCTACACCTTC.

V is TRBV4-2 and J is TRBJ1-2, with a tentative D call TRBD1 (5 bases). Germline loops: CDR1 LGHNA, CDR2 YNFKEQ. The CDR3 runs 15 residues. Trimming took 8 bases from V and 5 from J, leaving 21 bases between them. The CDR3 coding sequence is TGTGCCAGCGGAGTAAACCGGGACGGGTTGTATGGCTACACCTTC. Its protein is CASGVNRDGLYGYTF.

This chain links TRBV2 with TRBJ2-2; the D gene is possibly TRBD2 (5 bases). The CDR3 covers 14 residues. The V end lost 6 bases, the J end lost 1 base, and 9 bases lay between the germline ends. The germline gives CDR1 SNHLY, CDR2 FYNNEI. This chain's CDR3 is CASSPGRNTGELFF. CDR3 sequence (DNA): TGTGCCAGCAGCCCGGGGAGGAACACCGGGGAGCTGTTTTTT. Supplemented by reference TRBV2 and TRBJ2-2, the full variable domain reads EPEVTQTPSHQVTQMGQEVILRCVPISNHLYFYWYRQILGQKVEFLVSFYNNEISEKSEIFDDQFSVERPDGSNFTLKIRSTKLEDSAMYFCASSPGRNTGELFFGEGSRLTVL.

The chain combines TRBV29-1 with TRBJ2-5; maybe TRBD2 (5 bases). The V gene's germline CDR1 is SQVTM and CDR2 ANQGSEA. CDR3 size: 14 residues. V was cut by 1 base and J by 4 bases, with 13 bases left in between. CDR3 residues: CSVEASGGGETQYF. CDR3 coding DNA: TGCAGCGTTGAAGCGAGCGGAGGAGGAGAGACCCAGTACTTC.